This TCR beta chain was found in a study of shared clonotypes between healthy human individuals. This CDR3 has 11 amino acids. CDR1 is LNHDA and CDR2 is SQIVND in the germline V gene (reference sequence). V was shortened by 7 bases and J by 8 bases, with 9 bases between the two germline ends. It was across several immunoSEQ plates that each subset's genomic DNA was evenly split. The table came from immunoSEQ multiplex PCR; TCRdb's copy has only in-frame clones and leaves some out. Of roughly 2.4 million clones in the sample, approximately 95% were seen once. On this clone: What it binds is not known.

Only Caucasian adults living in Nashville, Tennessee served as donors. Study-level findings and limits: Represented diversity (both genetic and exposure-history) was limited by the small number of donors. Researchers found naive subsets generally carried larger estimated richness than memory subsets.

Sequenced: naive CD4+ T cells sorted from blood. The sample's subset: CD45RA+ positively selected. The chain carries TRBV19 and TRBJ2-1; D gene uncertain. This clonotype was obtained from a man between 18 and 35 years old in good health. In nucleotides, the CDR3 is TGTGCCAGTACAAAGGCCCATGAGCAGTTCTTC. It translates to CASTKAHEQFF.